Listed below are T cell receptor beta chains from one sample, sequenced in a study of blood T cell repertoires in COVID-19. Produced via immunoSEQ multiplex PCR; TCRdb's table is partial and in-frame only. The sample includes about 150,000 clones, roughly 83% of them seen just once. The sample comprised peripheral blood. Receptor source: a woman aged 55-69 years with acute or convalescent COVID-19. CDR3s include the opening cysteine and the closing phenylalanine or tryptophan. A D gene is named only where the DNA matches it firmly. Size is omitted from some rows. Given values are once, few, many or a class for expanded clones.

TGTGCCAGCAGCCAAGTCGCCGGGATCGACTATGGCTACACCTTC CASSQVAGIDYGYTF NA NA TRBJ1-2 TRBV3-1/TRBV3-2
TGTGCCAGCAGCCCCGACAGACAGAACACTGAAGCTTTCTTT CASSPDRQNTEAFF many NA TRBJ1-1 TRBV7-3
TGCGCCAGCACGGACACCCCTAGGAGCTCCTATAATTCACCCCTCCACTTT CASTDTPRSSYNSPLHF few NA TRBJ1-6 TRBV5-1
TGTGCCAGCAAGGGACAGGGGAATAGCAATCAGCCCCAGCATTTT CASKGQGNSNQPQHF few TRBD1 TRBJ1-5 TRBV2
TGCACCAGCAGCCAGGCCGCCGGGACTAGCGATTGGAATGAGCAGTTCTTC CTSSQAAGTSDWNEQFF NA NA TRBJ2-1 TRBV1
TGTGCCAGCAGCCCACCGACAGGGGGCTATGGCTACACCTTC CASSPPTGGYGYTF NA TRBD1 TRBJ1-2 TRBV7-9
TGTGCCAGCAGCCTGAGACTTGGGACTAATGAAAAACTGTTTTTT CASSLRLGTNEKLFF NA NA TRBJ1-4 TRBV4-2
TGTGCCAGCTCCCCGGGACTATCGAACACTGAAGCTTTCTTT CASSPGLSNTEAFF NA NA TRBJ1-1 TRBV18
TGTGCCAGAAGCTTGGTGACGAAAGGACAGGGGGCGTGTGGAAACACCATATATTTT CARSLVTKGQGACGNTIYF NA TRBD1 TRBJ1-3 TRBV5-3
TGTGCCAGCAGCCAAGGGCCTCGGACAGAAGCTTTCTTT CASSQGPRTEAFF NA NA TRBJ1-1 TRBV3-1/TRBV3-2
TGCGCCAGCAGCCCCAGGGGTAGGGGGGGCAAGGAGCAGTTCTTC CASSPRGRGGKEQFF once NA TRBJ2-1 TRBV5-1
TGTGCCAGCAGTGAACACTGGAGCAATCAGCCCCAGCATTTT CASSEHWSNQPQHF NA NA TRBJ1-5 TRBV6-1
TGTGCCAGCGGGGGGAAGGGACAGGGGCATAGGAAAGCTTTCTTT CASGGKGQGHRKAFF NA TRBD1 TRBJ1-1 TRBV9
TGTGCCAGCAGTTCACCCGGGACACCAGGAGTCGGGGAGCTGTTTTTT CASSSPGTPGVGELFF NA NA TRBJ2-2 TRBV28
TGTGCCAGCAGTGAAGACAGGGGCAACACCATATATTTT CASSEDRGNTIYF NA TRBD1 TRBJ1-3 TRBV2
TGCAGCGTTGACGGGGGGCTCACTGAAGCTTTCTTT CSVDGGLTEAFF NA NA TRBJ1-1 TRBV29-1
TGTGCCTGGAGTCGGGCGGGACAGGGTGACAATCAGCCCCAGCATTTT CAWSRAGQGDNQPQHF NA TRBD1 TRBJ1-5 TRBV30
TGTGCCAGCAGCTACGGCGACGGGGGGGGCACTGAAGCTTTCTTT CASSYGDGGGTEAFF few NA TRBJ1-1 TRBV3-1/TRBV3-2
TGTGCCAGCAGCTTAGGACAGATCTCGAACACTGAAGCTTTCTTT CASSLGQISNTEAFF NA NA TRBJ1-1 TRBV11-2
TGTGCCAGTAGGGGTGGGGGCAGAGTTAGCAATCAGCCCCAGCATTTT CASRGGGRVSNQPQHF NA NA TRBJ1-5 TRBV19
TGTGCCAGCAGCCATGGGCCGTGGAACATATATTTT CASSHGPWNIYF NA NA TRBJ1-3 TRBV6-6
TGTGCCAGCAGGCCAAGCGCCTCTGGAAACACCATATATTTT CASRPSASGNTIYF NA NA TRBJ1-3 TRBV3-1/TRBV3-2
TGTGCCTGGAAGACACAGGGGGGTCGTGGCTACACCTTC CAWKTQGGRGYTF NA TRBD1 TRBJ1-2 TRBV30
TGTGCCAGCAGCCAAGGGGGCCCTCTTAATCAGCCCCAGCATTTT CASSQGGPLNQPQHF NA NA TRBJ1-5 TRBV3-1/TRBV3-2
TGTGCCAGCAGCGGGACAGGGGCCATTCAGCCCCAGCATTTT CASSGTGAIQPQHF NA TRBD1 TRBJ1-5 TRBV2
TGTGCCAGCAGTGGGGGACAGGCGAGGGTCCCCAAGGGGCATTTT CASSGGQARVPKGHF NA TRBD1 TRBJ1-5 TRBV25-1
TGTGCCAGTAGTATACCCTGGACAGGGCAAGGGTACAATGAGCAGTTCTTC CASSIPWTGQGYNEQFF NA TRBD1 TRBJ2-1 TRBV19
TGTGCCAGCAGCGTAGAGGGGACAGGCAATTCACCCCTCCACTTT CASSVEGTGNSPLHF few TRBD1 TRBJ1-6 TRBV9
TGTGCCAGCAGCCGACCCCCGACAGGGGGCTTGAACACCATATATTTT CASSRPPTGGLNTIYF NA TRBD1 TRBJ1-3 TRBV9
TGTGCCTGGAGAGGGAGGGACAGGGTGCAGGGTGGGGCCAACGTCCTGACTTTC CAWRGRDRVQGGANVLTF NA TRBD1 TRBJ2-6 TRBV30
TGTGCCAGCACCCCGACAGAGAAGTATGGCTACACCTTC CASTPTEKYGYTF NA NA TRBJ1-2 TRBV6-6
TGTGCCAGCAGCTCACCGCGGGGGGGCTCAAGAGAAAAACTGTTTTTT CASSSPRGGSREKLFF NA NA TRBJ1-4 TRBV7-2
TGTGCAAGTCGCTTAGCGCGAGAGGGACAGGGGGCAAACTCTGGAAACACCATATATTTT CASRLAREGQGANSGNTIYF NA NA TRBJ1-3 TRBV12-2
TGTGCCAGCACATACAGGGCAAATGAGCAGTTCTTC CASTYRANEQFF NA NA TRBJ2-1 TRBV6-6
TGTGCCAGCAGTCACGACCCTGCGGGGAAGACTGAAGCTTTCTTT CASSHDPAGKTEAFF NA NA TRBJ1-1 TRBV7-3
TGTGCCAGCAGCGTAGGTCAGGGAGGAAACACCATATATTTT CASSVGQGGNTIYF NA NA TRBJ1-3 TRBV9
TGTGCCAGCAGCTTAGATGGGGCAGGCCGGTCACCCCTCCACTTT CASSLDGAGRSPLHF NA NA TRBJ1-6 TRBV7-6
TGTGCCAGCAGTTTACAGGGGTTAGGGAACTATGGCTACACCTTC CASSLQGLGNYGYTF NA TRBD1 TRBJ1-2 TRBV2
TGTGCCACCGGGATGCCGCCCACTCAGCCCCAGCATTTT CATGMPPTQPQHF NA NA TRBJ1-5 TRBV28